The 2 T cell receptor beta chains below were found in one sample sequenced in a study of T cell changes during pregnancy in multiple sclerosis. Clones were read by immunoSEQ multiplex PCR, and TCRdb kept only the in-frame ones, dropping some. The sample yields about 93,000 clones, 92% seen once. Source: peripheral blood, taken after pregnancy. The receptors shown here come from a female donor with multiple sclerosis, enrolled in a pregnancy study.

The rearrangement uses TRBV5-4 and TRBJ1-1; 8 bases align to TRBD1. The CDR3 has 14 residues. The J segment lost 4 bases and the V segment lost 0 bases, leaving 2 bases of the junction unmatched. Germline V gives CDR1 SGHNT, CDR2 YYREEE (reference sequence). CDR3 sequence: CASSLARGPTEAFF. The CDR3 bases are TGTGCCAGCAGCTTGGCCAGGGGGCCCACTGAAGCTTTCTTT. The variable domain in full, completed from reference TRBV5-4 and TRBJ1-1, reads ETGVTQSPTHLIKTRGQQVTLRCSSQSGHNTVSWYQQALGQGPQFIFQYYREEENGRGNFPPRFSGLQFPNYSSELNVNALELDDSALYLCASSLARGPTEAFFGQGTRLTVV.

This sequence joins TRBV6-6 and TRBJ1-2; weak D call: TRBD1 (6 bases). Germline V gene sequence: CDR1 MNHNY, CDR2 SVGAGI (reference sequence). V was clipped by 6 bases and J by 4 bases, with 15 bases between them. This CDR3 comprises 14 residues. CDR3 nucleotide sequence: TGTGCCAGCAGCCTAATCGACAGGCTCTATGGCTACACCTTC. This codes for CASSLIDRLYGYTF.